A single sample gave rise to the 8 T cell receptor beta chains below, sequenced in a study of Ad26.COV2.S vaccination and SARS-CoV-2 variants (dated by TCRdb to the early 2020s). Libraries were made using the immunoSEQ multiplex PCR assay. This is the immuneACCESS table as TCRdb keeps it, with only in-frame sequences that have V and J called. A part of the clones is gone; compared with another copy, unresolved V genes explain less than half, and the rest is unexplained. This sample holds about 440,000 clones; around 90% were observed only once. The leading ten clones occupy roughly 4.3% of the sample. The sample's treatment or condition, from its label and the paper: roughly 18 received Ad26.COV2.S at low or high dose, single or two shots; roughly five received placebo; per-sample allocation not given. Repertoires of vaccine and placebo recipients were sequenced from samples taken on day 63 after the first injection.

The source was peripheral blood, collected in a trial of Ad26.COV2.S vaccine versus placebo. These receptors came from a person aged 18-60 years who received the Ad26.COV2.S COVID-19 vaccine or a placebo.

This chain links TRBV7-2 with TRBJ2-1; TRBD2 aligns across 10 bases. With 1 base clipped from V and 6 bases from J, the junction kept 12 bases outside the gene matches. The CDR3 contains 18 residues. In germline, CDR1 is SGHTA, CDR2 FQGNSA. The CDR3 region is CASSLGMGLASGSNEQFF. The DNA for the CDR3 is TGTGCCAGCAGCTTAGGGATGGGCCTAGCTAGCGGGAGCAATGAGCAGTTCTTC. Looking up the rest from reference TRBV7-2 and TRBJ2-1 gives the full variable domain: GAGVSQSPSNKVTEKGKDVELRCDPISGHTALYWYRQSLGQGLEFLIYFQGNSAPDKSGLPSDRFSAERTGGSVSTLTIQRTQQEDSAVYLCASSLGMGLASGSNEQFFGPGTRLTVL.

Details on this clone: An end of the junction differs from the germline gene, which may be a read error. The chain is built from TRBV7-7 and TRBJ2-2; no definite D call. CDR1 and CDR2 from the germline V gene are SSHAT and FNYEAQ (reference sequence). This CDR3 is built from 16 residues. The CDR3, as DNA: TGTGCTAGCAGCTTAAGGTCGGGTTCGAGCACCGGGGAGCTGTTTTTT. This translates into CASSLRSGSSTGELFF. Variable domain in full (rest from reference TRBV7-7 and TRBJ2-2): GAGVSQSPRYKVTKRGQDVTLRCDPISSHATLYWYQQALGQGPEFLTYFNYEAQPDKSGLPSDRFSAERPEGSISTLTIQRTEQRDSAMYRCASSLRSGSSTGELFFGEGSRLTVL.

The V and J genes are TRBV18 and TRBJ2-3, with a weak D call TRBD1 (5 bases). The germline V gene encodes CDR1 KGHSH and CDR2 LQKENI. The CDR3 extends over 14 amino acids. V was clipped by 3 bases and J by 1 base, with 8 bases between them. This CDR3 reads CASSPDKGTDTQYF. The CDR3 coding sequence is TGTGCCAGCTCACCGGACAAGGGCACAGATACGCAGTATTTT.

The rearrangement uses TRBV28 and TRBJ1-2; D may be TRBD1 (6 bases). The germline gives CDR1 MDHEN, CDR2 SYDVKM. The CDR3 has 12 amino acids. CDR3 coding DNA: TGTGCGGGGGGCGGGGCAGACTATGGCTACACCTTC. It translates to CAGGGADYGYTF.

This sequence joins TRBV7-2 and TRBJ2-3, with 16 nucleotides matching TRBD2. J lost 5 bases, V lost 4 bases, and 3 bases had no gene match. Germline V gene sequence: CDR1 SGHTA, CDR2 FQGNSA. This CDR3 region has 16 residues. The CDR3, as DNA: TGTGCCAGCAGCTCCGGGACTAGCGGGAGGGAAGATACGCAGTATTTT. This translates into CASSSGTSGREDTQYF.

The rearrangement uses TRBV7-9 and TRBJ2-1; tentatively, D is TRBD2 (5 bases). This CDR3 has 16 amino acids. Germline CDR1 and CDR2: SEHNR and FQNEAQ (reference sequence). The germline V and J ends were trimmed by 2 bases and 0 bases, with 11 bases remaining between them. Here the CDR3 DNA reads TGTGCCAGCAGCTTAAGCGCGGGTAACTCCTACAATGAGCAGTTCTTC. The encoded protein is CASSLSAGNSYNEQFF.

The V and J genes are TRBV21-1 and TRBJ1-2; the D call of TRBD1 is as the table states it, not checked on the DNA. TRBV21-1 is a documented pseudogene. CDR3 length: 14 residues. CDR3 residues: CASSKRGDCYGYTF. In DNA form, the CDR3 reads TGTGCCAGCAGCAAAAGGGGCGATTGTTATGGCTACACCTTC.

The chain has TRBV5-4 and TRBJ2-3; TRBD2 is a possible D gene (6 bases). Between the trimmed V and J ends, which lost 2 bases and 1 base, there was a span of 8 bases. Germline values: CDR1 SGHNT, CDR2 YYREEE (reference sequence). The length of the CDR3 is 14 residues. This CDR3 reads CASSFGGGTDTQYF. The CDR3 bases are TGTGCCAGCAGCTTCGGCGGGGGCACAGATACGCAGTATTTT.